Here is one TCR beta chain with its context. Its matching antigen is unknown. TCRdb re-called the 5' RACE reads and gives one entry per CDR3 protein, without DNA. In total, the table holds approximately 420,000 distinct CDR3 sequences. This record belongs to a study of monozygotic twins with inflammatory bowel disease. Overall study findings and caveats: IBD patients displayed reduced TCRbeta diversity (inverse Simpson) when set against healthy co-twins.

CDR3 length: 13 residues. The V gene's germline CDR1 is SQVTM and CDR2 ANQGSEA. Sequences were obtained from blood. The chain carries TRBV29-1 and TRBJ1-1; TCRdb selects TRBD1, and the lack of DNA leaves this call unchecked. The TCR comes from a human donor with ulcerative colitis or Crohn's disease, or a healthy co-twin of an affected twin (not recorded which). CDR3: CSADATGGTEAFF.